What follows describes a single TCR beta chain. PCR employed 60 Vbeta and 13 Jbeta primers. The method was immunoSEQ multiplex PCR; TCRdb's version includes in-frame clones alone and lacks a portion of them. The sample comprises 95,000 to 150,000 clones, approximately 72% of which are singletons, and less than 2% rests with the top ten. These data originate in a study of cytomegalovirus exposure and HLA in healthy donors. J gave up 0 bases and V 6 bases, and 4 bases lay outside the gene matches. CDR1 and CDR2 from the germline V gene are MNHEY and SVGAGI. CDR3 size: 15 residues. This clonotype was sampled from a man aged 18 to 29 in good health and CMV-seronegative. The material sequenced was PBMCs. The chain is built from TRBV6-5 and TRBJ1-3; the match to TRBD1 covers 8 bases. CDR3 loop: CASRLTGGSGNTIYF. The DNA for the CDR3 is TGTGCCAGCAGGCTCACAGGGGGCTCTGGAAACACCATATATTTT.